This entry lists 29 T cell receptor beta chains sequenced from one sample in a study of radiotherapy plus CTLA-4 blockade in lung cancer. Repertoires were generated with immunoSEQ multiplex PCR, while TCRdb's copy carries only in-frame clones and drops some. The data show 50,000 to 60,000 clones, with around 79% seen just once and 16% held by the top ten. The source was peripheral blood, collected from a patient treated with radiotherapy plus ipilimumab. All receptors derive from a human donor with non-small cell lung cancer who had a complete response to radiotherapy plus ipilimumab.

The sample holds a few counts of this clone. This chain uses TRBV7-9 with TRBJ1-5, with D unresolved. CDR3 length: 17 amino acids. Germline V gene data show CDR1 as SEHNR and CDR2 as FQNEAQ (reference sequence). The ends were cut back, 0 bases at V and 7 bases at J, with 19 bases in the middle. CDR3 sequence: CASSLAVGRAGEQPQHF. For the CDR3, the DNA is TGTGCCAGCAGCTTAGCCGTTGGGAGGGCAGGTGAACAGCCCCAGCATTTT.

The chain uses TRBV7-8 and TRBJ2-2; unclear D gene. This CDR3 is 12 amino acids long. Looked up from germline, CDR1 is SGHVS and CDR2 is FQNEAQ. The V end was cut by 3 bases, the J end by 6 bases, with 5 bases between. The CDR3 nucleotides read TGTGCCAGCAGCTTGAGATCCGGGGAGCTGTTTTTT. Encoded protein: CASSLRSGELFF.

The count of this clone is one. The V gene is TRBV5-1, the J gene TRBJ2-6, with 12 bases identical to TRBD1. This CDR3 has 18 amino acids. V lost 4 bases and J lost 4; bases outside the gene matches: 9. Germline V gives CDR1 SGHRS, CDR2 YFSETQ. The DNA of the CDR3 is TGCGCCAGCAGCCAACTGGGGACAGGGGGCGCCGGGGCCAACGTCCTGACTTTC. Its translation is CASSQLGTGGAGANVLTF.

This chain connects TRBV5-1 to TRBJ2-3, with 9 bases identical to TRBD1. This CDR3 has 15 amino acids. V lost 4 bases, J lost 6 bases, and 9 bases stayed unmatched. CDR1 SGHRS and CDR2 YFSETQ come from the germline V gene. This CDR3 is CASSPGQGREDTQYF. The CDR3, as DNA: TGCGCCAGCAGCCCAGGACAGGGGCGAGAGGATACGCAGTATTTT.

The gene calls are TRBV29-1 and TRBJ2-3; TRBD2 agrees at 15 bases. The V and J ends lost 6 bases and 9 bases, in that order; junction bases with no gene match: 10. Germline CDR1 reads SQVTM; CDR2 reads ANQGSEA. The CDR3 is made up of 15 amino acids. CDR3 protein: CSVGLAGGWGDTQYF. CDR3 DNA sequence: TGCAGCGTGGGACTAGCGGGAGGATGGGGTGACACGCAGTATTTT.

This sequence joins TRBV2 and TRBJ1-4, with TRBD1 matching over 7 bases. The V gene end was trimmed by 6 bases and the J gene end by 10 bases; junction bases not matched to a gene: 11. The CDR3 length is 14 residues. The germline V gene has CDR1 SNHLY and CDR2 FYNNEI. This chain's CDR3 is CASSLPGQSGKLFF. Here the CDR3 DNA reads TGTGCCAGCAGCCTTCCGGGACAGTCAGGAAAACTGTTTTTT.

This rearrangement joins TRBV18 to TRBJ2-1, with D tentatively TRBD1 (6 bases). CDR1 and CDR2 from the germline V gene are KGHSH and LQKENI. This CDR3 region has 14 residues. Trimming took 3 bases from V and 4 from J, leaving 10 bases between them. CDR3 loop: CASSPRQAYNEQFF. CDR3 sequence (DNA): TGTGCCAGCTCACCCAGACAGGCATACAATGAGCAGTTCTTC. The complete variable domain, with remaining parts taken from reference TRBV18 and TRBJ2-1, reads NAGVMQNPRHLVRRRGQEARLRCSPMKGHSHVYWYRQLPEEGLKFMVYLQKENIIDESGMPKERFSAEFPKEGPSILRIQQVVRGDSAAYFCASSPRQAYNEQFFGPGTRLTVL.

This clone was seen once. The chain employs TRBV6-1 and TRBJ2-7, with 11 bases lining up with TRBD2. Germline loops: CDR1 MNHNS, CDR2 SASEGT. With 5 bases clipped from V and 1 base from J, the junction kept 4 bases outside the gene matches. The CDR3 loop spans 15 amino acids. CDR3 DNA: TGTGCCAGCAGTCTTAGCGGGGGGGCGTCCTACGAGCAGTACTTC. This translates into CASSLSGGASYEQYF.

The chain employs TRBV7-2 and TRBJ2-5; maybe TRBD2 (6 bases). CDR1 is SGHTA and CDR2 is FQGNSA in the germline V gene. Trimming removed 1 base from V and 5 bases from J, with 11 bases in between. The CDR3 is made up of 14 amino acids. CDR3 protein: CASSLDGGWETQYF. In nucleotides, the CDR3 is TGTGCCAGCAGCTTAGACGGGGGATGGGAGACCCAGTACTTC.

The chain links TRBV30 to TRBJ1-2; 9 bases align to TRBD1. Per the germline V gene, CDR1 is GTSNPN and CDR2 is SVGIG (reference sequence). The length of the CDR3 is 14 residues. V gave up 4 bases and J gave up 2 bases; unmatched junction bases: 5. The CDR3 spells CAWMSTGGNYGYTF. The DNA for the CDR3 is TGTGCCTGGATGTCGACAGGGGGAAACTATGGCTACACCTTC.

This rearrangement joins TRBV5-4 to TRBJ2-1, with a weak D call TRBD1 (6 bases). CDR1 is SGHNT and CDR2 is YYREEE in the germline V gene (reference sequence). This CDR3 comprises 16 residues. V gave up 0 bases and J gave up 4 bases, with 14 bases separating them. The CDR3 sequence: CASSLELDSPYNEQFF. In DNA, the CDR3 is TGTGCCAGCAGCTTGGAACTGGACAGCCCATACAATGAGCAGTTCTTC.

The J gene is TRBJ2-1, the V gene TRBV27; D unresolved. Germline loops: CDR1 MNHEY, CDR2 SMNVEV (reference sequence). Trimming removed 2 bases at V and 4 bases at J, with 12 bases between. The CDR3 totals 15 residues. The CDR3 sequence: CASSLESLGYNEQFF. CDR3 sequence (DNA): TGTGCCAGCAGTTTAGAGAGTCTCGGGTACAATGAGCAGTTCTTC.

The V and J genes are TRBV5-6 and TRBJ2-1; 7 bases are shared with TRBD2. The germline CDR1 and CDR2 sequences are SGHDT and YYEEEE. This CDR3 region has 17 residues. Trimming at V came to 0 bases and at J to 7 bases, leaving 13 bases not matched to a gene. CDR3 nucleotides: TGTGCCAGCAGCTTGGCCGGGGCTGCGGGAGCGAGGAATGAGCAGTTCTTC. Protein product: CASSLAGAAGARNEQFF.

The chain joins TRBV19 to TRBJ1-1; 8 bases are a match to TRBD1. This CDR3 contains 14 residues. The germline CDR1 and CDR2 sequences are LNHDA and SQIVND (reference sequence). V lost 5 bases and J lost 4; bases outside the gene matches: 6. This chain's CDR3 is CASSGQGARTEAFF. The DNA for the CDR3 is TGTGCCAGTAGTGGGCAGGGGGCACGCACTGAAGCTTTCTTT. The full variable domain, in which reference TRBV19 and TRBJ1-1 provide the parts outside the CDR3, is DGGITQSPKYLFRKEGQNVTLSCEQNLNHDAMYWYRQDPGQGLRLIYYSQIVNDFQKGDIAEGYSVSREKKESFPLTVTSAQKNPTAFYLCASSGQGARTEAFFGQGTRLTVV.

This chain connects TRBV4-3 to TRBJ1-2; no clear D gene. Germline values: CDR1 LGHNA, CDR2 YSLEER. This CDR3 is built from 15 residues. V was trimmed by 0 bases and J by 7 bases, leaving 15 bases between them. The CDR3 here is CASSQDVGGVSGYTF. In DNA, the CDR3 is TGCGCCAGCAGCCAAGACGTCGGCGGGGTCTCTGGCTACACCTTC.

The chain carries TRBV25-1 and TRBJ1-2; 7 bases agree with TRBD1. Germline V gene sequence: CDR1 MGHDK, CDR2 SYGVNS. Trimming at V came to 3 bases and at J to 6 bases, leaving 4 bases not matched to a gene. This CDR3 comprises 13 residues. Written as DNA, the CDR3 is TGTGCCAGCAGTGACTCACAGGGGCATGGCTACACCTTC. This sequence encodes CASSDSQGHGYTF.

A note on this clone: The germline gene is not matched at one end of the junction; a read error may be the cause. The chain couples TRBV7-7 to TRBJ2-5; 8 bases line up with TRBD2. CDR1 and CDR2 from the germline V gene are SSHAT and FNYEAQ (reference sequence). This CDR3 has 15 residues. CDR3: CASSLGGLAGETQYF. CDR3 coding DNA: TGTGCTAGCAGCTTAGGCGGTCTAGCGGGCGAGACCCAGTACTTC.

The chain carries TRBV7-9 and TRBJ1-1, with TRBD1 as a possible D gene (6 bases). V lost 1 base and J 2 bases, leaving 8 bases between the germline ends. Germline CDR1 is SEHNR and CDR2 is FQNEAQ (reference sequence). This CDR3 is 14 amino acids long. The CDR3 protein is CASSLVGANTEAFF. The CDR3 DNA reads as TGTGCCAGCAGCTTAGTGGGGGCAAACACTGAAGCTTTCTTT.

This chain connects TRBV19 to TRBJ2-2; 15 positions agree with TRBD2. The CDR3 totals 20 residues. Germline trimming cut 2 bases from V and 4 bases from J; bases unmatched to any gene: 11. Germline V gene data show CDR1 as LNHDA and CDR2 as SQIVND (reference sequence). The DNA of the CDR3 is TGTGCCAGTAGTATACGACACCGGACTAGCGGGAGGGTGGGCACCGGGGAGCTGTTTTTT. Its translation: CASSIRHRTSGRVGTGELFF.

This chain joins TRBV6-4 and TRBJ1-2; 7 bases are a match to TRBD1. The CDR3 consists of 14 residues. Germline trimming cut 4 bases from V and 8 bases from J; bases unmatched to any gene: 10. Germline CDR1 is MRHNA and CDR2 is SNTAGT. The CDR3 nucleotides read TGTGCCAGCAGTGGAACGACAGGGTTTGGCGGCTACACCTTC. It encodes CASSGTTGFGGYTF.

The chain joins TRBV7-9 to TRBJ2-7, with D perhaps TRBD2 (5 bases). The CDR3 has 11 residues. The germline CDR1 and CDR2 sequences are SEHNR and FQNEAQ (reference sequence). The germline V and J ends were trimmed by 2 bases and 6 bases, with 5 bases remaining between them. CDR3: CASSLRGEQYF. The CDR3 DNA reads TGTGCCAGCAGCTTACGGGGCGAGCAGTACTTC. The whole variable domain, remainder taken from reference TRBV7-9 and TRBJ2-7, is DTGVSQNPRHKITKRGQNVTFRCDPISEHNRLYWYRQTLGQGPEFLTYFQNEAQLEKSRLLSDRFSAERPKGSFSTLEIQRTEQGDSAMYLCASSLRGEQYFGPGTRLTVT.

The V and J genes are TRBV7-2 and TRBJ2-7, with D maybe TRBD2 (7 bases). CDR3 length: 13 amino acids. CDR1 is SGHTA and CDR2 is FQGNSA in the germline V gene. Trimming stripped 3 bases from V and 7 bases from J, with 13 bases between. This CDR3 is CASSFIGRGEQYV. CDR3 DNA: TGTGCCAGCAGCTTTATAGGGAGGGGGGAGCAGTACGTC.

The chain carries TRBV10-3 and TRBJ2-2; D unclear. Germline V gives CDR1 ENHRY, CDR2 SYGVKD. V shed 0 bases and J shed 1 base, with 9 bases lying between them. The CDR3 contains 16 residues. CDR3 protein: CAISESRAQNTGELFF. The CDR3 DNA reads TGTGCCATCAGTGAGTCGAGAGCCCAGAACACCGGGGAGCTGTTTTTT.

The chain links TRBV7-2 to TRBJ1-5; possibly TRBD1 for D (6 bases). Trimming took 8 bases from V and 3 from J, leaving 17 bases between them. The CDR3 has 15 residues. Germline CDR1 SGHTA, CDR2 FQGNSA. The CDR3 DNA reads as TGTGCCAGCTCACTTAGGGGGTTAGTCAATCAGCCCCAGCATTTT. This encodes CASSLRGLVNQPQHF.

This clone was seen only a few times. The chain carries TRBV27 and TRBJ2-4; TRBD2 agrees at 9 bases. The CDR3 extends over 16 amino acids. Trimming took 2 bases from V and 5 from J; bases not matched to a gene: 7. Germline CDR1 and CDR2: MNHEY and SMNVEV (reference sequence). The CDR3 DNA follows: TGTGCCAGCAGTTTAGAGGGCGGGAGGGCCCAAAACATTCAGTACTTC. It yields the protein CASSLEGGRAQNIQYF.

This clone was observed once. This chain links TRBV7-2 with TRBJ2-7; 8 nucleotides match TRBD2. The CDR3 has 14 residues. The V and J ends lost 5 bases and 2 bases, in that order; junction bases with no gene match: 5. Per the germline V gene, CDR1 is SGHTA and CDR2 is FQGNSA. The CDR3 region is CASSTSGGPYEQYF. The CDR3 DNA follows: TGTGCCAGCAGCACGAGCGGGGGCCCCTACGAGCAGTACTTC.

The V gene is TRBV18, the J gene TRBJ1-5, with D perhaps TRBD1 (5 bases). This CDR3 contains 14 residues. The V end was cut by 1 base, the J end by 5 bases, with 9 bases between. Germline V gene sequence: CDR1 KGHSH, CDR2 LQKENI. CDR3 residues: CASSPQGYYQPQHF. The CDR3 region has the DNA TGTGCCAGCTCACCACAGGGGTACTATCAGCCCCAGCATTTT.

The sample holds one count of this clone. The chain couples TRBV11-2 to TRBJ2-3; 11 nucleotides align to TRBD1. Per germline, CDR1 SGHAT and CDR2 FQNNGV. V lost 5 bases and J lost 1; bases outside the gene matches: 5. The CDR3 covers 16 residues. In DNA form, the CDR3 reads TGTGCCAGCAGCCTCGGGACAGGGGGGGGCACAGATACGCAGTATTTT. This encodes CASSLGTGGGTDTQYF. Full variable domain (outside the CDR3, taken from reference TRBV11-2 and TRBJ2-3): EAGVAQSPRYKIIEKRQSVAFWCNPISGHATLYWYQQILGQGPKLLIQFQNNGVVDDSQLPKDRFSAERLKGVDSTLKIQPAKLEDSAVYLCASSLGTGGGTDTQYFGPGTRLTVL.

The genes are TRBV5-1 and TRBJ2-1; 8 bases match TRBD2. CDR1 and CDR2 (germline): SGHRS, YFSETQ. CDR3 size: 16 residues. The junction had 8 bases not matched to a gene; V was cut back by 6 bases and J by 0 bases. CDR3 nucleotides: TGCGCCAGCACTTCCACTAGCGGCAGCTCCTACAATGAGCAGTTCTTC. Encoded protein: CASTSTSGSSYNEQFF.